This TCR beta chain was documented in a study of regulatory T cells in long-lasting Graves disease. This sample's time point: persistent/refractory GD, antithyroid drugs over 5 years with positive TRAb. PBMC RNA was the source of the TCR library. Whole-study findings and limits: TRBV28, TRBJ1-2 and TRBJ2-5 were segments that persistent disease favored.

iRepertoire HTBI primers and Arm-PCR of CDR3 regions built TCR beta libraries. Each CDR3 protein gets one entry after TCRdb re-called the multiplex PCR reads with MiXCR. The repertoire includes about 660,000 distinct CDR3 sequences, roughly 30% of them detected once, and 40% to 55% sits in the top ten. This CDR3 comprises 13 residues. Trimming stripped 8 bases from V and 3 bases from J, with 11 bases between. Looked up from germline, CDR1 is MNHNS and CDR2 is SASEGT. This clonotype was detected ten times or more. Its antigen is currently unknown. Material: peripheral blood mononuclear cells (PBMCs), obtained when the disease was refractory, from a patient treated with antithyroid drugs. The TCR was taken from a female donor with Graves disease. The rearrangement uses TRBV6-1 and TRBJ1-5; D is ambiguous. The chain's CDR3 is CASARGPNQPQHF. The CDR3 bases are TGTGCCAGCGCCCGGGGTCCCAATCAGCCCCAGCATTTT.